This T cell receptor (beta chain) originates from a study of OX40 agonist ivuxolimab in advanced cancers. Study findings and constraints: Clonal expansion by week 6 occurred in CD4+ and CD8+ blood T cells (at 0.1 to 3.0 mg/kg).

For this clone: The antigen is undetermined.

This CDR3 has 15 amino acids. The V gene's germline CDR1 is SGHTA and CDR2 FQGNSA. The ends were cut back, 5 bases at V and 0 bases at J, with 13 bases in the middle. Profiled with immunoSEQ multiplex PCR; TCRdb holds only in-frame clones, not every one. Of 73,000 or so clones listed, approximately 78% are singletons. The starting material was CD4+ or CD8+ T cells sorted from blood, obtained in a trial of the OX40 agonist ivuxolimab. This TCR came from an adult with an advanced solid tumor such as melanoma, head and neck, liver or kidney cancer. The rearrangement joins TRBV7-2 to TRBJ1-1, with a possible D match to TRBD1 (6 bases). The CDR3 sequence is CASSPGQTLNTEAFF. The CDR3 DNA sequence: TGTGCCAGCAGCCCCGGACAGACACTGAACACTGAAGCTTTCTTT. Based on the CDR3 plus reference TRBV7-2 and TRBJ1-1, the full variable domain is GAGVSQSPSNKVTEKGKDVELRCDPISGHTALYWYRQSLGQGLEFLIYFQGNSAPDKSGLPSDRFSAERTGGSVSTLTIQRTQQEDSAVYLCASSPGQTLNTEAFFGQGTRLTVV.